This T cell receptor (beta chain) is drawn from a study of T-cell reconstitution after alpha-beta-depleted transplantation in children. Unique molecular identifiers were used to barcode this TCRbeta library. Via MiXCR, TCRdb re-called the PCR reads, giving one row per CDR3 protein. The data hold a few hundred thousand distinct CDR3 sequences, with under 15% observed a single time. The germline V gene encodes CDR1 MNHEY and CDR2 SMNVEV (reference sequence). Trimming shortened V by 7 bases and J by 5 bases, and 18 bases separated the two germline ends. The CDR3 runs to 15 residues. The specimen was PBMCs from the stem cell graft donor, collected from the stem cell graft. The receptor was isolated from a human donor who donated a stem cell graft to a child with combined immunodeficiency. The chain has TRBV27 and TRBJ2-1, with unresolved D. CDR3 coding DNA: TGTGCCAGCAATACTATAGGGTATTCCCACAATGAGCAGTTCTTC. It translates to CASNTIGYSHNEQFF.